The source of this T cell receptor beta chain is a study of blood T cell repertoires in COVID-19. Authors' processing steps: Scientists estimated how many nucleated cells there were by amplifying reference gene primers. Profiled with immunoSEQ multiplex PCR; TCRdb holds only in-frame clones, not every one. That table furnishes V, J and clone size, whereas the DNA furnished D and trimming. The table records 380,000 or so clones, 70% to 90% of them present only once. The junction had 3 bases not matched to a gene; V was cut back by 1 base and J by 6 bases. This CDR3 comprises 13 residues. Per germline, CDR1 SGHRS and CDR2 YFSETQ.

The sequence came from a man aged 40-49 years with acute or convalescent COVID-19. Sample: peripheral blood. The V call is TRBV5-1, the J call TRBJ2-7; TRBD1 matches 8 bases. The DNA of the CDR3 is TGCGCCAGCAGCTTGACAGGGGGAGGCGAGCAGTACTTC. Translated, it gives CASSLTGGGEQYF.